This T cell receptor beta chain emerged from a study of response to subunit inactivated influenza vaccine. Study findings and constraints: Few additional T cells are recruited per seasonal influenza vaccination, authors suggested.

Germline-derived CDR1 and CDR2 are MNHEY and SMNVEV (reference sequence). The CDR3 is 12 residues long. Trimming shortened V by 6 bases and J by 6 bases, and 11 bases separated the two germline ends. Remarks on this clonotype: Its antigen is not identified.

TCRdb re-analysed the RT-PCR reads in MiXCR, keeping a single row per CDR3 protein. The sample shows 550,000 to 800,000 distinct CDR3 sequences, roughly 13% of them seen only once. This specimen was PBMCs from blood, taken roughly 15 days before vaccination. The rearrangement links TRBV27 to TRBJ1-1; D gene uncertain. This TCR derives from a man between 50 and 59 years old who received an inactivated influenza vaccine. The CDR3: CASRNEDSEAFF. DNA for the CDR3: TGTGCCAGCAGGAACGAAGACTCTGAAGCTTTCTTT.